Shown below are 14 T cell receptor beta chains from a single sample sequenced in a study of control samples from healthy donors and cancer patients. Data came from immunoSEQ multiplex PCR; TCRdb stores just in-frame clones and leaves some out. The sample contains over 100,000 clones, approximately 90% of which appear only once. The sequenced material came from blood. All receptors come from a woman in her late teens or twenties in good health.

This chain uses TRBV28 with TRBJ2-1; TRBD2 agrees at 7 bases. CDR1 is MDHEN and CDR2 is SYDVKM in the germline V gene. Trimming cost V 5 bases and J 2 bases; bases outside gene matches: 9. The CDR3 covers 16 residues. The CDR3 bases are TGTGCCAGCAGTCCTCGATTGGGGGGGGCCTACAATGAGCAGTTCTTC. Its protein product is CASSPRLGGAYNEQFF.

For the CDR3, the DNA is TGTGCCAGCAGCTCCCAGGATCCAACCGGGGAGCTGTTTTTT. It is translated as CASSSQDPTGELFF. The chain uses TRBV11-3 and TRBJ2-2; D unresolved. Germline V CDR1 and CDR2: SGHNT, YENEEA. Trimming took 4 bases from V and 5 from J, leaving 11 bases between them. The CDR3 covers 14 residues.

The chain carries TRBV5-1 and TRBJ2-5; 10 bases fit TRBD1. CDR3 length: 15 amino acids. J was trimmed by 0 bases and V by 2 bases; bases with no gene match: 1. CDR1 and CDR2 from the germline V gene are SGHRS and YFSETQ. The CDR3 is CASSFGTGDQETQYF. The DNA for the CDR3 is TGCGCCAGCAGCTTTGGGACAGGGGACCAAGAGACCCAGTACTTC.

The chain recombines TRBV11-2 with TRBJ1-1, with 8 bases lining up with TRBD1. Germline V gene data show CDR1 as SGHAT and CDR2 as FQNNGV. The length of the CDR3 is 16 residues. The V segment lost 1 base and the J segment 0 bases; nucleotides outside the gene matches: 4. The CDR3 coding sequence is TGTGCCAGCAGCTTAGCCAGGGGGCATATGAACACTGAAGCTTTCTTT. This encodes CASSLARGHMNTEAFF.

The chain joins TRBV30 to TRBJ1-5; possibly TRBD1 for D (6 bases). Per the germline V gene, CDR1 is GTSNPN and CDR2 is SVGIG (reference sequence). CDR3 length: 13 residues. The V end was cut by 5 bases, the J end by 4 bases, with 12 bases between. The CDR3 loop reads CAWDQGGNQPQHF. CDR3 nucleotides: TGTGCCTGGGACCAAGGGGGAAATCAGCCCCAGCATTTT.

V is TRBV30 and J is TRBJ2-1, with D maybe TRBD1 (5 bases). The germline gives CDR1 GTSNPN, CDR2 SVGIG (reference sequence). This CDR3 spans 15 amino acids. V was cut by 2 bases and J by 6 bases, with 17 bases left in between. CDR3 nucleotide sequence: TGTGCCTGGAGTTCCCGCAGGGCGAAGGTCAATGAGCAGTTCTTC. As protein: CAWSSRRAKVNEQFF.

The chain has TRBV27 and TRBJ1-5, with TRBD1 matching over 7 bases. The V gene end was trimmed by 5 bases and the J gene end by 5 bases; junction bases not matched to a gene: 6. Per the germline V gene, CDR1 is MNHEY and CDR2 is SMNVEV (reference sequence). This CDR3 has 14 amino acids. In nucleotides, the CDR3 is TGTGCCAGCAGTCCCAGGGGGGGGGATCAGCCCCAGCATTTT. Translation gives CASSPRGGDQPQHF.

The chain combines TRBV5-5 with TRBJ1-1, with a weak D call TRBD1 (5 bases). Germline V gene lookup returns CDR1 SGHKS and CDR2 YYEKEE (reference sequence). The CDR3 runs 12 residues. V lost 4 bases, J lost 5 bases, and 9 bases lay in between. CDR3: CASSLPGTEAFF. The CDR3 bases are TGTGCCAGCAGCCTTCCAGGGACTGAAGCTTTCTTT.

Details on this clone: This could be a read error, since a much larger clone is one nucleotide away. Other nucleotide sequences from this sample produce the same CDR3. The genes are TRBV12-3 or TRBV12-4 and TRBJ1-1; 7 bases align to TRBD1. The CDR3 loop spans 13 amino acids. V shed 5 bases, J shed 5 bases, and the junction held 5 bases outside the gene matches. In nucleotides, the CDR3 is TGTGCCAGCAGTCTATACAGGGGAACTGAAGCTTTCTTT. Protein: CASSLYRGTEAFF.

V and J are TRBV14 and TRBJ2-5, with 11 bases aligning to TRBD2. Germline CDR1 reads SGHDN; CDR2 reads FVKESK. V gave up 5 bases and J gave up 4 bases; unmatched junction bases: 6. The length of the CDR3 is 15 residues. CDR3 residues: CASSKRLAGSETQYF. For the CDR3, the DNA is TGTGCCAGCAGCAAGAGACTAGCGGGGTCAGAGACCCAGTACTTC.

This clone has more than one count but fewer than ten. This rearrangement joins TRBV7-9 to TRBJ1-1, with D hard to call. Trimming stripped 5 bases from V and 1 base from J, with 8 bases between. Germline V gene sequence: CDR1 SEHNR, CDR2 FQNEAQ (reference sequence). The CDR3 extends over 13 amino acids. CDR3 nucleotide sequence: TGTGCCAGCAGCGGCGGCCCGAACACTGAAGCTTTCTTT. Translated, it gives CASSGGPNTEAFF.

The rearrangement links TRBV25-1 to TRBJ1-6; D is perhaps TRBD1 (6 bases). Germline V CDR1 and CDR2: MGHDK, SYGVNS. This CDR3 contains 13 residues. V was cut by 6 bases and J by 8 bases, with 11 bases left in between. Here the CDR3 reads CASRYRDDSPLHF. DNA of the CDR3: TGTGCCAGCAGATACAGGGATGATTCACCCCTCCACTTT.

The chain employs TRBV6-1 and TRBJ1-5; 8 bases match TRBD1. V dropped 0 bases and J dropped 6; count of bases not matched to a gene: 7. CDR1 and CDR2 from the germline V gene are MNHNS and SASEGT. This CDR3 is built from 16 residues. CDR3 nucleotide sequence: TGTGCCAGCAGTGAAGCCGGGCAGGGGGCTACTCAGCCCCAGCATTTT. Translating it yields CASSEAGQGATQPQHF.

The CDR3 nucleotides are TGTGCCAGCTCACCCCGGGAAGGAGATACCCTTGGAAACACCATATATTTT. Amino acid sequence: CASSPREGDTLGNTIYF. This chain uses TRBV18 with TRBJ1-3, with unresolved D. Germline V gene sequence: CDR1 KGHSH, CDR2 LQKENI. V was trimmed by 3 bases and J by 3 bases, leaving 18 bases between them. The CDR3 is 17 amino acids.